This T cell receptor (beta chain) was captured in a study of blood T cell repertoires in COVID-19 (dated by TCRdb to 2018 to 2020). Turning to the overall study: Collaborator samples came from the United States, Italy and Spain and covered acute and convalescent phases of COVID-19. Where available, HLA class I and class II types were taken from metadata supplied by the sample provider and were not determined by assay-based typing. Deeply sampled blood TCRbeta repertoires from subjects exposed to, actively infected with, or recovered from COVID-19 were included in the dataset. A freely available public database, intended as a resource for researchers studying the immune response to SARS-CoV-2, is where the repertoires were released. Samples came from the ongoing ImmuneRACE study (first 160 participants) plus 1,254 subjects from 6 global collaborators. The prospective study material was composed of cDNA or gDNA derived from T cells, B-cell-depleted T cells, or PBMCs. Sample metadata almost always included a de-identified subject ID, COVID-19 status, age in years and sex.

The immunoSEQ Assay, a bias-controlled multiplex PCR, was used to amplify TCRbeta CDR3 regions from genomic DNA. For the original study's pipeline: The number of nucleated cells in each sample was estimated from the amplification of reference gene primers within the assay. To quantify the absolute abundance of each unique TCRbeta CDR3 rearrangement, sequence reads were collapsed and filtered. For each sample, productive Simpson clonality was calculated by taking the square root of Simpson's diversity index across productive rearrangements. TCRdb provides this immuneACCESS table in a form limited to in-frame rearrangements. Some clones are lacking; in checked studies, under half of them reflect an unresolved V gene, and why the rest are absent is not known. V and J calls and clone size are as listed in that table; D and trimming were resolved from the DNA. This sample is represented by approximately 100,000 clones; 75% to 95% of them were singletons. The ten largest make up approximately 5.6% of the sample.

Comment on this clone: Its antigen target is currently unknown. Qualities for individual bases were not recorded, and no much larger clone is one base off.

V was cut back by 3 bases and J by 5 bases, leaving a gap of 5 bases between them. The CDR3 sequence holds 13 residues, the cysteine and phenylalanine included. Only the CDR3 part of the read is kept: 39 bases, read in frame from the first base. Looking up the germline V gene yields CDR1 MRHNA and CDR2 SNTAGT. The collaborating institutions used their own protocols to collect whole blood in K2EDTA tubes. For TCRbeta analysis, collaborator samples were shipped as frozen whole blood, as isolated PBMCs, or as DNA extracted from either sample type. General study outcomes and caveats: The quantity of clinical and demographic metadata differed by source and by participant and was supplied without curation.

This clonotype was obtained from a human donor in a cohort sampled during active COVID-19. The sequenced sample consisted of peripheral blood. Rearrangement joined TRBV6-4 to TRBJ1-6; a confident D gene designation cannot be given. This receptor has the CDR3 CASSEADNSPLHF. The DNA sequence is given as TGTGCCAGCAGTGAGGCGGATAATTCACCCCTCCACTTT.